This T cell receptor beta chain stems from a study of shared clonotypes between healthy human individuals (TCRdb year 2020). General notes on the study: The cohort included a few men and a couple of women between 18 and 49 years of age. Per donor, three plates each were used for CD4 naive and CD4 memory, two for CD8 naive, and one for CD8 memory. Blood TCR repertoires of roughly five healthy adults were deeply sequenced to estimate repertoire size and the extent of clonotype sharing between individuals. Different laboratories and diverse techniques were used to prepare libraries and sequence TCR repertoires, to increase sequencing depth and limit assay-specific biases. Leukapheresis yielded between about 0.8 and 9.5 billion PBMCs per donor. Broader findings and caveats from the paper: Pairwise subsampling indicated that sequencing depth was expected to affect the degree of clonotype sharing among donors. Even with the large sequencing depth, rarefaction of the sorted-subset datasets indicated that sequencing was incomplete. Compared with non-shared clonotypes, clonotypes shared by all four sorted-subset donors had higher generation probabilities. Estimated clonotype richness was generally larger for naive than for memory subsets. Because the study included only a small number of donors, the genetic and exposure-history diversity represented was limited. Sharing across a handful of donors was observed for around 4.8% of naive CD4, over 3% of naive CD8, about 2.3% of memory CD4, and about 0.4% of memory CD8 clonotypes. Only blood was sampled, and tissue TCR repertoires likely differ from those in blood.

About this clone itself: Its antigen is currently not known. No base quality information exists; no much larger clone differs at one position.

CDR1 and CDR2 are read off the germline V gene (reference sequence) as SEHNR and FQNEAQ. From the cysteine through the phenylalanine, the CDR3 covers 16 amino acids. Only the CDR3 DNA is retained, 48 bases long and in frame from the first base. The germline V and J ends show losses of 1 base and 2 bases respectively, and no gene match explains 5 bases of the junction. TCR CDR3 regions were amplified from genomic DNA by multiplex PCR using the deep immunoSEQ assay. Extracted genomic DNA from each cell subset was distributed evenly across all wells of several immunoSEQ 96-well plates, and each plate was treated as a replicate. For sorted subsets, each replicate PCR was loaded with approximately 190 ng genomic DNA, equivalent to about 33,000 T cell genomes. Purified libraries were quantified with a Qubit 3.0 fluorometer, sized on a Bioanalyzer 2100, and re-quantified with the KAPA Library Quantification kit. Every immunoSEQ 96-well plate was sequenced on a dedicated single-read 150-cycle Illumina NextSeq 550 flow cell. On the authors' methods: Because the immunoSEQ output included only junctional sequences and no quality scores, the filtering could not be the same as the filtering used for full-length reads. To assign V/J genes and CDR3, sequences were annotated using PyIR, a Python wrapper for IgBLAST v1.9, with IMGT germline references. Reads were removed for weak V/J assignments (E-value above 1e-6), missing CDR3, stop codons, out-of-frame junctions, or ambiguous translated residues. V3J clonotypes were defined by identical inferred V gene, J gene, and CDR3 amino acid sequence. Percentage overlap between repertoires was computed as shared unique clonotypes divided by the size of the smaller repertoire. RTK rarefaction, the Chao1 estimator, and Recon v2.1 estimates of unobserved clonotypes were used to assess repertoire richness. Generation probabilities were computed with OLGA for all TCRbeta clonotypes obtained by the gDNA method from a handful of donors. TCRdb re-hosts the immuneACCESS table, in-frame sequences only. Its copies lack some clones; in the studies checked, an unresolved V gene accounts for under half of them, and the cause for the rest is not known. V, J and clone size were drawn from that table, and D and trimming were deduced from the DNA. This sample comprises millions of clones, about 95% of them detected only once. Roughly 1.1% of the sample belongs to the ten largest clones.

CD8 naive samples consisted of CD45RO-negative cells that were positively selected for CCR7, yielding a CD45RA+CCR7+ population without TemRA cells. The donors were healthy, HIV-negative adults with no recently reported acute infections or vaccinations. Every donor was a Caucasian adult living in Nashville, Tennessee, USA. Blood was collected by leukapheresis, and PBMCs were isolated by Ficoll-Histopaque density gradient centrifugation and then cryopreserved in liquid nitrogen vapor phase. Analytical flow cytometry was used to check the purity and quantity of each magnetically sorted T cell population. Genomic DNA was isolated from every sorted fraction and measured by UV absorbance on a Nanodrop 2000c.

The chain is encoded by TRBV7-9 joined to TRBJ1-2, with 9 middle bases fitting TRBD1. The sample was naive CD8+ T cells sorted from blood. Sample cell subset or site, as interpreted from the label and publication: CD45RA+CCR7+. The source of this sequence is a man between 18 and 35 years old in good health. This receptor carries the CDR3 CASSLGPGTGNYGYTF. At the DNA level, the sequence is TGTGCCAGCAGCTTAGGTCCTGGGACAGGGAACTATGGCTACACCTTC.